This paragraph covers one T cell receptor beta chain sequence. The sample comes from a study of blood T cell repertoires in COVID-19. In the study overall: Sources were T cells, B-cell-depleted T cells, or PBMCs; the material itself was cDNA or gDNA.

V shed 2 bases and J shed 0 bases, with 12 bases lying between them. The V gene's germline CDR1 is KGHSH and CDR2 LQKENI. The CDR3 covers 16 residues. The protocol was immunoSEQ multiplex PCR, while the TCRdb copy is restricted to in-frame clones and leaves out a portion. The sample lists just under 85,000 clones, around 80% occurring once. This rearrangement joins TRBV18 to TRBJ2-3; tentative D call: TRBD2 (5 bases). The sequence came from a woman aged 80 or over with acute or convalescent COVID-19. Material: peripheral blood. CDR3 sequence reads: CASSPSSAPSTDTQYF. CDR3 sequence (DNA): TGTGCCAGCTCACCAAGTAGCGCCCCGAGCACAGATACGCAGTATTTT.